Sequencing of this TCR beta chain was carried out in a study of regulatory T cells in long-lasting Graves disease. This clonotype was observed many times. Time point noted: newly diagnosed GD, antithyroid drugs for less than 3 months. PBMC-derived RNA was used for the TCR library. In this cohort, patients came from an endocrinology department located in Xi'an, China. In building TCR beta libraries, iRepertoire HTBI primers were used together with Arm-PCR of CDR3 regions. TCRdb reprocessed the multiplex PCR reads via MiXCR and lists one record per CDR3 protein. The data contain about 620,000 distinct CDR3 sequences, under 20% of them singletons. Germline V gene sequence: CDR1 MNHEY, CDR2 SVGEGT. Trimming took 5 bases from V and 3 from J, leaving 10 bases between them. CDR3 size: 13 residues. These sequences were also reported in another study, on T cells in Graves' hyperthyroidism and ophthalmopathy.

This clonotype originated in a woman aged 25 to 39 with Graves disease. This chain connects TRBV6-2 or TRBV6-3 to TRBJ1-1, with no clear D. This material consisted of peripheral blood mononuclear cells (PBMCs), taken at new diagnosis, from a patient treated with antithyroid drugs. CDR3 DNA sequence: TGTGCCAGCAGTCGCTTCGCGGACACTGAAGCTTTCTTT. Amino acid sequence: CASSRFADTEAFF.